These T cell receptor beta chains were read from a single sample in a study of T cell responses to AZD1222 COVID-19 vaccine. Data came from immunoSEQ multiplex PCR; TCRdb stores just in-frame clones and leaves some out. The sample has under 200,000 clones, 75% to 90% seen once. The sequenced sample was peripheral blood, obtained on day 0 of MenACWY control vaccination. The origin of the receptors is an adult in good health. CDR3s include the opening cysteine and the closing phenylalanine or tryptophan. A D gene is named only where the DNA matches it firmly. For some rows the clone size is stated as once, few or many, or as a class when expanded; others skip it.

J gene: TRBJ2-7; clone size: NA; V gene: TRBV6-6; D gene: TRBD1; CDR3 DNA: TGTGCCAGCAGCTGGGACAGGGCCTACGAGCAGTACTTC; CDR3 protein: CASSWDRAYEQYF
J gene: TRBJ2-7; clone size: NA; V gene: TRBV7-9; D gene: TRBD2; CDR3 DNA: TGTGCCAGCAGCTCTAGCGGGTCGCGTGGGGAGCAGTACTTC; CDR3 protein: CASSSSGSRGEQYF
J gene: TRBJ1-5; clone size: NA; V gene: TRBV28; D gene: TRBD1; CDR3 DNA: TGTGCCAGCAGTCCGTGGTCGACAGGGGTACATCAGCCCCAGCATTTT; CDR3 protein: CASSPWSTGVHQPQHF
J gene: TRBJ2-5; clone size: NA; V gene: TRBV7-6; D gene: NA; CDR3 DNA: TGTGCCAGCAGCTTAGTTCCAGGGGTAGAGACCCAGTACTTC; CDR3 protein: CASSLVPGVETQYF
J gene: TRBJ1-4; clone size: NA; V gene: TRBV11-2; D gene: NA; CDR3 DNA: TGTGCCAGCAGCTTAAGTACGGGTGAAAAACTGTTTTTT; CDR3 protein: CASSLSTGEKLFF
J gene: TRBJ2-3; clone size: NA; V gene: TRBV7-3; D gene: NA; CDR3 DNA: TGTGCCAGCAGCCCTAGGGGTCCAGATACGCAGTATTTT; CDR3 protein: CASSPRGPDTQYF
J gene: TRBJ1-2; clone size: NA; V gene: TRBV5-4; D gene: NA; CDR3 DNA: TGTGCCAGCACCAAGTTAGGTCATGGCTACACCTTC; CDR3 protein: CASTKLGHGYTF
J gene: TRBJ1-2; clone size: once; V gene: TRBV19; D gene: NA; CDR3 DNA: TGTGCCAGTAGTACCCAGGATGGGGGGCACACCTTC; CDR3 protein: CASSTQDGGHTF
J gene: TRBJ2-3; clone size: NA; V gene: TRBV28; D gene: TRBD2; CDR3 DNA: TGTGCCAGCAGTTCGCCCAAAGGACTAGCCTCCTCAGATACGCAGTATTTT; CDR3 protein: CASSSPKGLASSDTQYF
J gene: TRBJ2-1; clone size: NA; V gene: TRBV21-1; D gene: NA; CDR3 DNA: TGTGCCAGCAGCAAAGGGCCCGGGACTAGCGGTTACAATGAGCAGTTCTTC; CDR3 protein: CASSKGPGTSGYNEQFF
J gene: TRBJ2-3; clone size: NA; V gene: TRBV27; D gene: NA; CDR3 DNA: TGTGCCAGCAATGCGCCGCATAGCACAGATACGCAGTATTTT; CDR3 protein: CASNAPHSTDTQYF
J gene: TRBJ1-1; clone size: NA; V gene: TRBV6-2/TRBV6-3; D gene: TRBD1; CDR3 DNA: TGTGCCAGCAGTTACTCGTTTGCAGGGGGACGTATCACTGAAGCTTTCTTT; CDR3 protein: CASSYSFAGGRITEAFF
J gene: TRBJ1-1; clone size: NA; V gene: TRBV7-9; D gene: NA; CDR3 DNA: TGTGCCAGCAGCTTAGAGGTCCTGAACACTGAAGCTTTCTTT; CDR3 protein: CASSLEVLNTEAFF
J gene: TRBJ1-5; clone size: once; V gene: TRBV6-5; D gene: NA; CDR3 DNA: TGTGCCAGCCGACAGTCTTGGAATCAGCCCCAGCATTTT; CDR3 protein: CASRQSWNQPQHF
J gene: TRBJ1-1; clone size: NA; V gene: TRBV29-1; D gene: NA; CDR3 DNA: TGCAGCTCCCTCGACCAGGGGAAAGCTTTCTTT; CDR3 protein: CSSLDQGKAFF
J gene: TRBJ2-7; clone size: NA; V gene: TRBV9; D gene: TRBD1; CDR3 DNA: TGTGCCAGCAGCGAGCGGGACAGGGGCTCCTACGAGCAGTACTTC; CDR3 protein: CASSERDRGSYEQYF
J gene: TRBJ1-4; clone size: NA; V gene: TRBV3-1/TRBV3-2; D gene: NA; CDR3 DNA: TGTGCCAGCAGCCAAGATCGTGGAGGGGGATCTGAAAAACTGTTTTTT; CDR3 protein: CASSQDRGGGSEKLFF
J gene: TRBJ2-3; clone size: NA; V gene: TRBV7-9; D gene: TRBD1; CDR3 DNA: TGTGCCAGCAGCCCGGGACAGGGTCGCGGGAAAGATACGCAGTATTTT; CDR3 protein: CASSPGQGRGKDTQYF
J gene: TRBJ2-5; clone size: NA; V gene: TRBV6-5; D gene: NA; CDR3 DNA: TGTGCCAGCAGTTACTCGGGGGAGACCCAGTACTTC; CDR3 protein: CASSYSGETQYF
J gene: TRBJ2-7; clone size: NA; V gene: TRBV6-2/TRBV6-3; D gene: TRBD2; CDR3 DNA: TGTGCCAGCAGTTACCCGACAGCGGGGGGTGGAGAGCAGTACTTC; CDR3 protein: CASSYPTAGGGEQYF
J gene: TRBJ1-6; clone size: many; V gene: TRBV2; D gene: TRBD1; CDR3 DNA: TGTGCCAGCACCAGAGGACAGGGCGCATCACCACTCCACTTT; CDR3 protein: CASTRGQGASPLHF
J gene: TRBJ2-3; clone size: NA; V gene: TRBV28; D gene: TRBD1; CDR3 DNA: TGTGCCAGCAGTTCGGCCGGGACAGAGATAGATACGCAGTATTTT; CDR3 protein: CASSSAGTEIDTQYF
J gene: TRBJ2-7; clone size: NA; V gene: TRBV5-1; D gene: NA; CDR3 DNA: TGCGCCAGCAGCTCGGACAACAGGGACGAGCAGTACTTC; CDR3 protein: CASSSDNRDEQYF
J gene: TRBJ1-3; clone size: NA; V gene: TRBV28; D gene: TRBD1; CDR3 DNA: TGTGCCAGCAGTTTACGAGGGACAGAACCTGGAAACACCATATATTTT; CDR3 protein: CASSLRGTEPGNTIYF
J gene: TRBJ1-2; clone size: NA; V gene: TRBV30; D gene: NA; CDR3 DNA: TGTGCCTGGAGTGTAACCCAGGGCCACGGCTACACCTTC; CDR3 protein: CAWSVTQGHGYTF
J gene: TRBJ2-1; clone size: NA; V gene: TRBV25-1; D gene: NA; CDR3 DNA: TGTGCCAGCACCAGCATGGGGAAAGTCCACAATGAGCAGTTCTTC; CDR3 protein: CASTSMGKVHNEQFF
J gene: TRBJ2-7; clone size: NA; V gene: TRBV5-1; D gene: NA; CDR3 DNA: TGCGCCAGCAGCTCCGCGGGGACAAGGGCCTACGAGCAGTACTTC; CDR3 protein: CASSSAGTRAYEQYF
J gene: TRBJ1-1; clone size: once; V gene: TRBV2; D gene: NA; CDR3 DNA: TGTGCCACCCCGGGACTTAGGAACACTGAAGCTTTCTTT; CDR3 protein: CATPGLRNTEAFF
J gene: TRBJ1-3; clone size: NA; V gene: TRBV5-1; D gene: NA; CDR3 DNA: TGCGCCAGCCGTGACAGGAGAGCTGGAAACACCATATATTTT; CDR3 protein: CASRDRRAGNTIYF
J gene: TRBJ2-7; clone size: NA; V gene: TRBV18; D gene: NA; CDR3 DNA: TGTGCCAGCTCACCACGAGGCGGGGACATAGGCTTTTACGAGCAGTACTTC; CDR3 protein: CASSPRGGDIGFYEQYF
J gene: TRBJ1-6; clone size: NA; V gene: TRBV3-1/TRBV3-2; D gene: NA; CDR3 DNA: TGTGCCAGCAGCCAAGTAGGGGGGTCGCAGATCGGACGGGATTCACCCCTCCACTTT; CDR3 protein: CASSQVGGSQIGRDSPLHF
J gene: TRBJ2-1; clone size: once; V gene: TRBV4-3; D gene: TRBD2; CDR3 DNA: TGCGCCAGCAGCCAAGATGGGACTAGCGGGGTTAGCTCCTACAATGAGCAGTTCTTC; CDR3 protein: CASSQDGTSGVSSYNEQFF
J gene: TRBJ2-3; clone size: NA; V gene: TRBV7-2; D gene: TRBD2; CDR3 DNA: TGTGCCAGCAGCTTAGGGACTAGCGGGGGCACAGATACGCAGTATTTT; CDR3 protein: CASSLGTSGGTDTQYF
J gene: TRBJ2-5; clone size: NA; V gene: TRBV3-1/TRBV3-2; D gene: NA; CDR3 DNA: TGTGCCAGCAGCCAAGGGTCGGTAGCGAGGGTTGGTGGGACCCAGTACTTC; CDR3 protein: CASSQGSVARVGGTQYF
J gene: TRBJ1-5; clone size: once; V gene: TRBV7-9; D gene: NA; CDR3 DNA: TGTGCCAGCAGCTTAGCAGGGTCGGATCAGCCCCAGCATTTT; CDR3 protein: CASSLAGSDQPQHF
J gene: TRBJ1-5; clone size: few; V gene: TRBV7-9; D gene: NA; CDR3 DNA: TGTGCCAGCAGCTTAGATGATCAGCCCCAGCATTTT; CDR3 protein: CASSLDDQPQHF
J gene: TRBJ2-7; clone size: NA; V gene: TRBV5-4; D gene: TRBD2; CDR3 DNA: TGTGCCAGCAGCTACGGGACTAGCGCGAGACCCTACGAGCAGTACTTC; CDR3 protein: CASSYGTSARPYEQYF
J gene: TRBJ2-2; clone size: few; V gene: TRBV6-6; D gene: NA; CDR3 DNA: TGTGCCAGCAGCACAGGGAGGGACACCGGGGAGCTGTTTTTT; CDR3 protein: CASSTGRDTGELFF
J gene: TRBJ2-7; clone size: NA; V gene: TRBV27; D gene: TRBD1; CDR3 DNA: TGTGCCAGCAGTTTATCCGGGACAGGGTTCGGCGAGCAGTACTTC; CDR3 protein: CASSLSGTGFGEQYF
J gene: TRBJ2-3; clone size: NA; V gene: TRBV7-2; D gene: TRBD2; CDR3 DNA: TGTGCCAGCAGCTTAGCCCCGGGACTAGCGGGGGGATACTTCACAGATACGCAGTATTTT; CDR3 protein: CASSLAPGLAGGYFTDTQYF